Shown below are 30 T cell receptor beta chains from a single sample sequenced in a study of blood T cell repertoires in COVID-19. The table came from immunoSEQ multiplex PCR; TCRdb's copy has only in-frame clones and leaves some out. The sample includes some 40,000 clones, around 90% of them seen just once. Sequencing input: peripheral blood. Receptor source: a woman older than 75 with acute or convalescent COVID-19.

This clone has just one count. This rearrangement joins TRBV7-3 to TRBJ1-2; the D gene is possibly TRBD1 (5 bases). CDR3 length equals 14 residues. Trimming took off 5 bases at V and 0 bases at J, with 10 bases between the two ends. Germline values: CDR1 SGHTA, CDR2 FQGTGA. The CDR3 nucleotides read TGTGCCAGCAGCCTAGGGGCCGCTAACTATGGCTACACCTTC. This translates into CASSLGAANYGYTF.

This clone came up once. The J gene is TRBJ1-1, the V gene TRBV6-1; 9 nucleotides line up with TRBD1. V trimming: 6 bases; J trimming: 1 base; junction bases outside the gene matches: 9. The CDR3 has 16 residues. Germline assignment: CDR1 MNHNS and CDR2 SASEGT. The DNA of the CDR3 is TGTGCCAGCAGAGAAACAGGGGGCGAAACGAACACTGAAGCTTTCTTT. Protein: CASRETGGETNTEAFF.

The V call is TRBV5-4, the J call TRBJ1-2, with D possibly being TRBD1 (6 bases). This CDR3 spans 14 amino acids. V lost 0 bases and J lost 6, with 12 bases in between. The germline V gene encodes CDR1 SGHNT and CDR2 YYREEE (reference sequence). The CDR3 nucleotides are TGTGCCAGCAGCTTGGAACTGGACAGCCATGGCTACACCTTC. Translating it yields CASSLELDSHGYTF.

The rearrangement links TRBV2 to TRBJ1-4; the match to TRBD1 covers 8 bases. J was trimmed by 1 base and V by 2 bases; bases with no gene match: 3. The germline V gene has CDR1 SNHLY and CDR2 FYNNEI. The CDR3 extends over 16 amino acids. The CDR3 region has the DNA TGTGCCAGCAGTGAACCCGACAGGGGAACTAATGAAAAACTGTTTTTT. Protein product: CASSEPDRGTNEKLFF.

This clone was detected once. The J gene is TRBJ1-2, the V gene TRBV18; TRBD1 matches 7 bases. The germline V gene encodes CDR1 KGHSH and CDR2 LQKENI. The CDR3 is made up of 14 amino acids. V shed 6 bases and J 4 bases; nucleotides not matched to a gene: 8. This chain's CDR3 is CASSAGQTSYGYTF. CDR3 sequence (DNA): TGTGCCAGCTCTGCGGGACAGACCTCCTATGGCTACACCTTC.

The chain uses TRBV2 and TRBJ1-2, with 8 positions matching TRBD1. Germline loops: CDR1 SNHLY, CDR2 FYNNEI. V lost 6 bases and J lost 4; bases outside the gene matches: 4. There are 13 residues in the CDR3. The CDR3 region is CASRGTGSYGYTF. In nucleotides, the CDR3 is TGTGCCAGCAGGGGGACAGGCTCCTATGGCTACACCTTC.

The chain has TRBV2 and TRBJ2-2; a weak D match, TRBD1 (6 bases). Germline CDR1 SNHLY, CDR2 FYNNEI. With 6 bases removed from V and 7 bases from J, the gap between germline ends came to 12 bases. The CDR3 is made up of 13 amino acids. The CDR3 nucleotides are TGTGCCAGCAGCGGACGACAGGTCGGGGAGCTGTTTTTT. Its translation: CASSGRQVGELFF.

DNA for the CDR3: TGTGCCAGCTCACCACCGGCGCAGGGGAACACAGATACGCAGTATTTT. Translating gives CASSPPAQGNTDTQYF. The V gene is TRBV18, the J gene TRBJ2-3; D might be TRBD1 (6 bases). Looked up from germline, CDR1 is KGHSH and CDR2 is LQKENI. This CDR3 comprises 16 residues. Trimming took 0 bases from V and 2 from J, leaving 12 bases between them.

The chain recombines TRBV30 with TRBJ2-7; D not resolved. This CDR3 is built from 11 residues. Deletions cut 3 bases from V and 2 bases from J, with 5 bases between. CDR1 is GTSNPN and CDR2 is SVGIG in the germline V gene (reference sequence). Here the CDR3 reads CAWSQTYEQYF. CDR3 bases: TGTGCCTGGAGCCAGACCTACGAGCAGTACTTC.

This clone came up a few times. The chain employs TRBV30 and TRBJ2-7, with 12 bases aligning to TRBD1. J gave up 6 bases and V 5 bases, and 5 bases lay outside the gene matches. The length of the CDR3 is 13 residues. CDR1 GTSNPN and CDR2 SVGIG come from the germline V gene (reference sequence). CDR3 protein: CAWSRDRGREQYF. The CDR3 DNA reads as TGTGCCTGGTCCCGGGACAGGGGGCGCGAGCAGTACTTC.

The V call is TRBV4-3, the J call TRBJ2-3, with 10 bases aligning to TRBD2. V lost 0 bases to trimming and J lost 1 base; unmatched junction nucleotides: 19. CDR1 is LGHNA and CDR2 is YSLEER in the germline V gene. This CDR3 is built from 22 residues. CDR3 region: CASSQEIYRSGGAAPGTDTQYF. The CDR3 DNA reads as TGCGCCAGCAGCCAAGAGATATATAGAAGCGGGGGGGCGGCTCCCGGCACAGATACGCAGTATTTT.

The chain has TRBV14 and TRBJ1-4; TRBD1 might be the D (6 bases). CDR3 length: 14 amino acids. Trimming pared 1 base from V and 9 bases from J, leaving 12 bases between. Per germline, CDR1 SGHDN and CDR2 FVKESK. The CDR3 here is CASSQARGGKKLFF. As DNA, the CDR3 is TGTGCCAGCAGCCAAGCCAGGGGTGGGAAAAAACTGTTTTTT. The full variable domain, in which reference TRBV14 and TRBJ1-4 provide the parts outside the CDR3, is EAGVTQFPSHSVIEKGQTVTLRCDPISGHDNLYWYRRVMGKEIKFLLHFVKESKQDESGMPNNRFLAERTGGTYSTLKVQPAELEDSGVYFCASSQARGGKKLFFGSGTQLSVL.

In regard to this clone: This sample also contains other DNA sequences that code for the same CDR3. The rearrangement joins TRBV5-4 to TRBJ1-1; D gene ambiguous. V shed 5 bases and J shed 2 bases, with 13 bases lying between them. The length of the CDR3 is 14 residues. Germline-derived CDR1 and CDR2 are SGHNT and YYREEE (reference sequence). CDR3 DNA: TGTGCCAGCAGTCCCTGGGAGGGAAACACTGAAGCTTTCTTT. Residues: CASSPWEGNTEAFF.

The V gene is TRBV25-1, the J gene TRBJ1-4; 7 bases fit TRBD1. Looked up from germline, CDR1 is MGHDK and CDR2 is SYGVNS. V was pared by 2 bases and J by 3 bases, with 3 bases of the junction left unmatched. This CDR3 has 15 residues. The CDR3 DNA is TGTGCCAGCAGTGAACAGGGGGTCCCTAATGAAAAACTGTTTTTT. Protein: CASSEQGVPNEKLFF.

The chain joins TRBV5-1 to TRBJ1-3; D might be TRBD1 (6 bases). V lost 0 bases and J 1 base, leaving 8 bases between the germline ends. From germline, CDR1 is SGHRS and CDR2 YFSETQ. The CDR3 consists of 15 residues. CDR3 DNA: TGCGCCAGCAGCTTGGCCGGACAGTCTGGAAACACCATATATTTT. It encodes CASSLAGQSGNTIYF.

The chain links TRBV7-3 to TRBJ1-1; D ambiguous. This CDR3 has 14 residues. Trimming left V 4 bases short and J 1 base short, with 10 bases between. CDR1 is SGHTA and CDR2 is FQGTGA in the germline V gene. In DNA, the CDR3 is TGTGCCAGCAGCTATGGCCCGGGGAACACTGAAGCTTTCTTT. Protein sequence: CASSYGPGNTEAFF.

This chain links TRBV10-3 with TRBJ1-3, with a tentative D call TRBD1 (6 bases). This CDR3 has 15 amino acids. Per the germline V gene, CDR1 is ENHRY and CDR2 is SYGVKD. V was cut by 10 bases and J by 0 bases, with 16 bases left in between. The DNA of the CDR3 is TGTGCCACCGACCCGGGACACGTCTCTGGAAACACCATATATTTT. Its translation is CATDPGHVSGNTIYF.

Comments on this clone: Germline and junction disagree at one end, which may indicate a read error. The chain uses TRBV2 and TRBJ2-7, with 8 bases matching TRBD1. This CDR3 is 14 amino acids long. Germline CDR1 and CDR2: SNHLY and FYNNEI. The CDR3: CASTAGGFSYEQCF. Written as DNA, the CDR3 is TGTGCCAGCACGGCAGGGGGCTTCTCCTACGAGCAGTGCTTC.

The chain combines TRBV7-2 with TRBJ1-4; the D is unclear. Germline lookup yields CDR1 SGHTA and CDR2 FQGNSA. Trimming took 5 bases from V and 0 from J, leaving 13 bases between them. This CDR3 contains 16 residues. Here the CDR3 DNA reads TGTGCCAGCAGCCAACACGCTCTTGCAACTAATGAAAAACTGTTTTTT. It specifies CASSQHALATNEKLFF.

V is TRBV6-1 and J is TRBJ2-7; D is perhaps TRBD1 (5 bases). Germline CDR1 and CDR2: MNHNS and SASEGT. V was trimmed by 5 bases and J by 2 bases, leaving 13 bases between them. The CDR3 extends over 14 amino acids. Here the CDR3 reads CASSSRDSTYEQYF. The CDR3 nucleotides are TGTGCCAGCAGTTCCAGGGATTCCACCTACGAGCAGTACTTC.

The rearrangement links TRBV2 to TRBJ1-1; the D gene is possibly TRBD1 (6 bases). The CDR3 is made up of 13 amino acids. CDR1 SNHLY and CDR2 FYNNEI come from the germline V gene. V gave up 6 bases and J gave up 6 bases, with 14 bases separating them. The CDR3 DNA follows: TGTGCCAGCAGCTTACAGGGTTCTCCTGAAGCTTTCTTT. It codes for CASSLQGSPEAFF.

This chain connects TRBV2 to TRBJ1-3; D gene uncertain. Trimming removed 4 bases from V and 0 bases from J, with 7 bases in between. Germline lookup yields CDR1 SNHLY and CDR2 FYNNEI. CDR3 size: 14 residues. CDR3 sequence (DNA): TGTGCCAGCAGTGTTTACGGCTCTGGAAACACCATATATTTT. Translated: CASSVYGSGNTIYF.

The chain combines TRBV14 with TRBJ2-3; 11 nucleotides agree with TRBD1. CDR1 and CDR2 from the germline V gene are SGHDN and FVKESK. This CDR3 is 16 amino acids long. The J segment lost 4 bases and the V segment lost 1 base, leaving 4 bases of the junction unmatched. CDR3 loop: CASSQGTGGFSDTQYF. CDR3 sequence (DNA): TGTGCCAGCAGCCAAGGGACAGGGGGCTTTTCAGATACGCAGTATTTT.

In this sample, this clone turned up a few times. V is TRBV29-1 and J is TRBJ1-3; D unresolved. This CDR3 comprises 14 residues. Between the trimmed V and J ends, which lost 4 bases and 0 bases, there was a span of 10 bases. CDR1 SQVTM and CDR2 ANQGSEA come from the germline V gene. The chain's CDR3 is CSVGEGSSGNTIYF. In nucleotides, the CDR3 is TGCAGCGTTGGGGAGGGAAGCTCTGGAAACACCATATATTTT.

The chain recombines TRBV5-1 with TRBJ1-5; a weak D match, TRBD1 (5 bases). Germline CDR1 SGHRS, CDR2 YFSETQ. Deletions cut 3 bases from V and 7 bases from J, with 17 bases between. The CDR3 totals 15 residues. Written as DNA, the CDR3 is TGCGCCAGCAGCTCGGGGGACGGGGCTGGGCAGCCCCAGCATTTT. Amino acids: CASSSGDGAGQPQHF.

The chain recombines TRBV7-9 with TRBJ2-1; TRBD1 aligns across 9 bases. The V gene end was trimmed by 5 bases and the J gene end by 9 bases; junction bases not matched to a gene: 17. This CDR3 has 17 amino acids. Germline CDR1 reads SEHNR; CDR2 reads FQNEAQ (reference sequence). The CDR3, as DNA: TGTGCCAGCAGCCCGAACGCGTGGGGACAGGGACAGGTTGAGCAGTTCTTC. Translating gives CASSPNAWGQGQVEQFF. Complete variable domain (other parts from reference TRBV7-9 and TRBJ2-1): DTGVSQNPRHKITKRGQNVTFRCDPISEHNRLYWYRQTLGQGPEFLTYFQNEAQLEKSRLLSDRFSAERPKGSFSTLEIQRTEQGDSAMYLCASSPNAWGQGQVEQFFGPGTRLTVL.

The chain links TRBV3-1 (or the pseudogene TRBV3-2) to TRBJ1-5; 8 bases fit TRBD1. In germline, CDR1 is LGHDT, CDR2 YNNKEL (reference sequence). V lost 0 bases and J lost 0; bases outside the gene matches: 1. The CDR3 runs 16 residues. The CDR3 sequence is CASSQEQGASNQPQHF. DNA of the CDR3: TGTGCCAGCAGCCAAGAGCAGGGGGCTAGCAATCAGCCCCAGCATTTT.

This CDR3 reads CAWTPSPGQWSSYNEQFF. The CDR3 coding sequence is TGTGCCTGGACTCCTTCCCCGGGACAGTGGAGCTCCTACAATGAGCAGTTCTTC. The chain links TRBV30 to TRBJ2-1, with 7 nucleotides matching TRBD1. The CDR3 length is 18 residues. Germline assignment: CDR1 GTSNPN and CDR2 SVGIG (reference sequence). The V gene end was trimmed by 4 bases and the J gene end by 0 bases; junction bases not matched to a gene: 15.

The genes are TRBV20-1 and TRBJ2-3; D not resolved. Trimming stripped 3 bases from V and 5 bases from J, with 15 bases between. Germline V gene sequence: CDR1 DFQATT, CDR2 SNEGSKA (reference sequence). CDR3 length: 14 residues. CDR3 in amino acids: CSASSWRNLDTQYF. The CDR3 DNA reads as TGCAGTGCTAGTTCCTGGCGGAATCTAGATACGCAGTATTTT.

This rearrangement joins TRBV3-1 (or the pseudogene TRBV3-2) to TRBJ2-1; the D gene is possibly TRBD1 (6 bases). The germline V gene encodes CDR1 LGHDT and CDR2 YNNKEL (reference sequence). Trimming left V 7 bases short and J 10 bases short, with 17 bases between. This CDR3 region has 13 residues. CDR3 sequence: CASTQGRLGEQFF. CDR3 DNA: TGTGCCAGCACCCAGGGGCGGCTAGGGGAGCAGTTCTTC.